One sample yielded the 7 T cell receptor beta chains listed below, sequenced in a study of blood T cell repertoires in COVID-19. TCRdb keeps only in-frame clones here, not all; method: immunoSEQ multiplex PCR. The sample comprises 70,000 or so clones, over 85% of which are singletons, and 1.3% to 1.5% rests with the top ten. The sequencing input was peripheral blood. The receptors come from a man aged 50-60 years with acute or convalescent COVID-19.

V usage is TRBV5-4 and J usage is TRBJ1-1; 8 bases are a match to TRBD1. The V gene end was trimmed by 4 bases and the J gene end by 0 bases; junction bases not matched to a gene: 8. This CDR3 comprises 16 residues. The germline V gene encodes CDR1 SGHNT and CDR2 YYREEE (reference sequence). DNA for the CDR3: TGTGCCAGCAGCCCACAGGGGGGAGTATTGAACACTGAAGCTTTCTTT. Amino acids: CASSPQGGVLNTEAFF.

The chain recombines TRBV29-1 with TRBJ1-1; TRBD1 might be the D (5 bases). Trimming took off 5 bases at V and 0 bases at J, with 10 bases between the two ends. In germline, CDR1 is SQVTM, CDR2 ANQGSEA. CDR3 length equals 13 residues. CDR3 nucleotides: TGCAGCGTTCTCAGGGCTTTGAACACTGAAGCTTTCTTT. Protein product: CSVLRALNTEAFF.

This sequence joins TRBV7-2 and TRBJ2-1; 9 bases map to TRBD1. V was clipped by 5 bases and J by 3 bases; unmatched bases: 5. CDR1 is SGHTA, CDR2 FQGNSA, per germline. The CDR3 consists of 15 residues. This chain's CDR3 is CASSPRQGVYNEQFF. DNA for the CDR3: TGTGCCAGCAGCCCGAGACAGGGGGTCTACAATGAGCAGTTCTTC. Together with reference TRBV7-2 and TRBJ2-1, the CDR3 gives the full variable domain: GAGVSQSPSNKVTEKGKDVELRCDPISGHTALYWYRQSLGQGLEFLIYFQGNSAPDKSGLPSDRFSAERTGGSVSTLTIQRTQQEDSAVYLCASSPRQGVYNEQFFGPGTRLTVL.

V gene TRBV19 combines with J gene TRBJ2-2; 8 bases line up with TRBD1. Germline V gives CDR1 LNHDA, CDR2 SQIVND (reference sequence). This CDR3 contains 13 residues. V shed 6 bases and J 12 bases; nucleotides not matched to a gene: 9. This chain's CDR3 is CASRLRTGIKLFF. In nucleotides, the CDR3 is TGTGCCAGTAGATTAAGGACAGGGATCAAGCTGTTTTTT.

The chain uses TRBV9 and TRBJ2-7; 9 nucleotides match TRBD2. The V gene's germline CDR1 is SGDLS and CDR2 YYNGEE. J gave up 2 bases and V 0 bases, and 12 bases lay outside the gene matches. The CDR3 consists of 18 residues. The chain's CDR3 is CASSVGETSGTTPYEQYF. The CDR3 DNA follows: TGTGCCAGCAGCGTAGGTGAGACTAGCGGCACAACCCCCTACGAGCAGTACTTC.

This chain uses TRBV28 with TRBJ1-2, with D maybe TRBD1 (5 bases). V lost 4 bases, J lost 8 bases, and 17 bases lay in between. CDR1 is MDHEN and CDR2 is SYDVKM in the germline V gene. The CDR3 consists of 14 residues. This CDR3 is CASSSSGGIWGYTF. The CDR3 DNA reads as TGTGCCAGCAGTTCCTCCGGGGGGATCTGGGGCTACACCTTC.

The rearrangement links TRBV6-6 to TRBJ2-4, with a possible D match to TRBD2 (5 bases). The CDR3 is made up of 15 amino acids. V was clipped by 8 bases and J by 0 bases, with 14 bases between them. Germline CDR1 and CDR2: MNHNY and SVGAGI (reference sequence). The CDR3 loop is CASRPGNLAKNIQYF. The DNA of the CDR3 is TGTGCCAGCCGTCCGGGGAACCTAGCCAAAAACATTCAGTACTTC.